This TCR beta chain stems from a study of blood T cell repertoires in COVID-19 (dated by TCRdb to 2020 to 2022). Regarding the study in general: Collaborator samples came from the United States, Italy and Spain and covered acute and convalescent phases of COVID-19. The material from the prospective study consisted of cDNA or gDNA derived from T cells, B-cell-depleted T cells, or PBMCs. Subjects who had been exposed to COVID-19, were actively infected with it, or had recovered from it provided the deeply sampled blood TCRbeta repertoires that made up the dataset. The repertoires were made available in a free public database intended to serve as a resource for research on the immune response to SARS-CoV-2. The samples were drawn from two sources: the first 160 participants of the ongoing ImmuneRACE study, and some 1,300 subjects contributed by 6 global collaborators. Nearly every sample came with metadata listing a de-identified subject ID, COVID-19 status, age in years and sex. Where HLA class I and class II types were available, the types were taken from metadata supplied by the sample provider, not from assay-based typing.

Each collaborating institution followed its own protocols to collect whole blood in K2EDTA tubes. For TCRbeta analysis, collaborators shipped samples as frozen whole blood, isolated PBMCs, or DNA extracted from either of those sample types. The immunoSEQ Assay, a bias-controlled multiplex PCR, was used to amplify TCRbeta CDR3 regions from genomic DNA. As for how the authors treated the data: Nucleated cell counts per sample were estimated from amplification of reference gene primers within the assay. To quantify the absolute abundance of each unique TCRbeta CDR3 rearrangement, sequence reads were collapsed and filtered. For each sample, productive Simpson clonality was calculated as the square root of Simpson's diversity index across productive rearrangements. TCRdb retrieved this table from immuneACCESS and kept in-frame rearrangements only. Not all clones are present; in checked studies, unresolved V genes account for under half, and no reason is known for the remainder. V, J and clone size are taken as reported in that table, and D and trimming were inferred from the DNA itself. The sample table lists 200,000 to 250,000 clones, approximately 80% of them with a count of one. The top ten constitute about a sixth of the sample.

Worth noting for this clone: This receptor's antigen is unknown. One base away there is no much larger clone; base qualities are not given.

What the authors observed across the whole study: The quantity of clinical and demographic metadata differed by source and by participant and was supplied without curation.

Inclusive of the bounding cysteine and phenylalanine, the CDR3 is 14 residues long. Kept here is only the CDR3 DNA, which spans 42 bases and is read in frame from base 1. The germline V gene (reference sequence) sets CDR1 to LGHDT and CDR2 to YNNKEL. V is pared back by 4 bases and J by 5 bases, with 12 bases lying between the germline termini. The receptor chain draws on TRBV3-1 (or the pseudogene TRBV3-2) and TRBJ1-5, with a weak D call of TRBD1 (5 bases match). The source of this sequence is an elderly woman with active or convalescent COVID-19. Sequences were obtained from peripheral blood. The CDR3 reads as follows: CASSPLGGDQPQHF. The base sequence is TGTGCCAGCAGCCCCCTGGGGGGTGATCAGCCCCAGCATTTT.